This TCR beta chain was identified during a study of T cell responses to AZD1222 COVID-19 vaccine. Libraries were prepared by immunoSEQ multiplex PCR; TCRdb keeps only in-frame clonotypes and omits some of them. Of approximately 110,000 clones listed, just over 85% are singletons. V lost 5 bases, J lost 3 bases, and 14 bases lay in between. This CDR3 region has 15 residues. Germline CDR1 and CDR2: KGHSH and LQKENI. The specimen comprised peripheral blood, sampled on day 0 of AZD1222 vaccination. The receptor comes from an adult in good health. The V gene is TRBV18, the J gene TRBJ1-5; no firm D call. This chain's CDR3 is CASSDLAGSNQPQHF. CDR3 DNA: TGTGCCAGCTCAGACCTGGCGGGTTCCAATCAGCCCCAGCATTTT.